This T cell receptor beta chain emerged from a study of T-cell memory formation after mild COVID-19. Whole-study findings and limits: Pre-infection memory carried some responding clones, suggesting that cross-reactive memory joined.

Comments on this clonotype: Its target is not known.

The CDR3 is 15 residues long. Germline CDR1 reads MNHEY; CDR2 reads SVGEGT. V lost 7 bases and J lost 2; bases outside the gene matches: 8. TCRdb independently ran MiXCR on the 5' RACE reads; one entry per CDR3 protein. The repertoire holds more than 250,000 distinct CDR3 sequences, with 15% to 20% as singletons. The source is a man aged 18-30 years who had mild COVID-19 (a few samples of this study predate the infection). Cell type and time point are not known. The chain combines TRBV6-2 or TRBV6-3 with TRBJ2-3; 8 positions match TRBD1. Sequencing used PBMCs or a T cell subset sorted from them (not recorded which). The CDR3 protein is CASTSVDRDTDTQYF. In DNA form, the CDR3 reads TGTGCCAGCACCTCCGTGGACAGGGACACAGATACGCAGTATTTT.